This TCR beta chain was sequenced during a study of blood T cells in healthy people across ages. Study results and caveats: Roughly linear age-related decline in beta diversity appeared, significant by age 40. The study found more naive CD4+ cells and higher diversity in long-lived than aged donors.

This clonotype showed up just a few times. The target antigen is unknown. Together with a sample-barcoded 5' primer, a J-beta primer mix was included in a second PCR lasting about 7 to 11 cycles. TCRdb reanalysed the 5' RACE reads using MiXCR and keeps one entry per CDR3 protein. Here the sample spans around 800,000 distinct CDR3 sequences, around 50% being singletons. Peripheral blood, about 9.4 milliliters per donor, was collected. Total RNA, at least 6 micrograms per sample, came from PBMCs. Sequencing was performed on blood. This receptor was taken from an elderly man in good health.

The CDR3 reads CAWRPGGTEAFF. The CDR3 DNA reads TGTGCCTGGAGACCGGGGGGCACTGAAGCTTTCTTT. The chain carries TRBV30 and TRBJ1-1, with a weak D call TRBD1 (5 bases). Trimming took off 3 bases at V and 4 bases at J, with 9 bases between the two ends. Germline V gene lookup returns CDR1 GTSNPN and CDR2 SVGIG (reference sequence). The CDR3 contains 12 residues.